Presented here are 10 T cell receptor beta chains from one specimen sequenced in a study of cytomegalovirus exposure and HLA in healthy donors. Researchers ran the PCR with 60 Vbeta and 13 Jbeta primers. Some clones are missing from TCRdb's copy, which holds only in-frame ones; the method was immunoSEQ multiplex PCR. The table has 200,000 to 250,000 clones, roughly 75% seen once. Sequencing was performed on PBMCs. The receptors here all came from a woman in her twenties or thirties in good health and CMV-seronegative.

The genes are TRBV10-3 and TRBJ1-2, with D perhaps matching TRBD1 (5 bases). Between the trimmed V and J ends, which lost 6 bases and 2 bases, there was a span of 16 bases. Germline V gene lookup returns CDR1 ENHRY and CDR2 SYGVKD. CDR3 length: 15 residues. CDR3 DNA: TGTGCCATCAGCCTTCGGGGGGAGGGGAACTATGGCTACACCTTC. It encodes CAISLRGEGNYGYTF.

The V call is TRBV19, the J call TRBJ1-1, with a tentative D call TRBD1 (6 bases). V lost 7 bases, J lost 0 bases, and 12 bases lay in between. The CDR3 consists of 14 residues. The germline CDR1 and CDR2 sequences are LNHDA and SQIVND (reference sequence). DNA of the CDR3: TGTGCCAGTAAGGACAGCCCGATGAACACTGAAGCTTTCTTT. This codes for CASKDSPMNTEAFF. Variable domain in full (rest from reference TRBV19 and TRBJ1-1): DGGITQSPKYLFRKEGQNVTLSCEQNLNHDAMYWYRQDPGQGLRLIYYSQIVNDFQKGDIAEGYSVSREKKESFPLTVTSAQKNPTAFYLCASKDSPMNTEAFFGQGTRLTVV.

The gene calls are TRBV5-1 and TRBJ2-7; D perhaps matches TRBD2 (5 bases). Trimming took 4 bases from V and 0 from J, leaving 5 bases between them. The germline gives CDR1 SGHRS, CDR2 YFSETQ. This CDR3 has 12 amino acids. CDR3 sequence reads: CASSGSSYEQYF. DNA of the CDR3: TGCGCCAGCAGCGGGAGCTCCTACGAGCAGTACTTC.

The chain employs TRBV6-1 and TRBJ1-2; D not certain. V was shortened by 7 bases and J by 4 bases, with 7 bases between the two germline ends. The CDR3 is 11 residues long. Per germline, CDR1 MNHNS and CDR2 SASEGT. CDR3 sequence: CASTLGYGYTF. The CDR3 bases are TGTGCCAGCACGCTCGGCTATGGCTACACCTTC.

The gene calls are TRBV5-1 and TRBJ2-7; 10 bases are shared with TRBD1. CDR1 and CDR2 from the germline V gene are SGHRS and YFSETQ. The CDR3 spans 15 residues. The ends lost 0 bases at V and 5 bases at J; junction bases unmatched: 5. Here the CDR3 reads CASSLGGGQGDEQYF. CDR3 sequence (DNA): TGCGCCAGCAGCTTGGGGGGTGGACAGGGGGACGAGCAGTACTTC.

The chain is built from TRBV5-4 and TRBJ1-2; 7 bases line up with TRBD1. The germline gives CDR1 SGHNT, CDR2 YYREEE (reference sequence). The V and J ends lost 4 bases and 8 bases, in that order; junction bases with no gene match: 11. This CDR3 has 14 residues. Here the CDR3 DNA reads TGTGCCAGCAGCGACTCAGACAGGGTACGAGGCTACACCTTC. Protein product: CASSDSDRVRGYTF.

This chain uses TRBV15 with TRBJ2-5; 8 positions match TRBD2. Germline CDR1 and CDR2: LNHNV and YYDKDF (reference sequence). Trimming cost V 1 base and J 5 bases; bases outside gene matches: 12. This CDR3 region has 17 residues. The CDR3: CATSRGPEASGRETQYF. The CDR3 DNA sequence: TGTGCCACCAGCAGAGGCCCCGAGGCTAGCGGGCGGGAGACCCAGTACTTC.

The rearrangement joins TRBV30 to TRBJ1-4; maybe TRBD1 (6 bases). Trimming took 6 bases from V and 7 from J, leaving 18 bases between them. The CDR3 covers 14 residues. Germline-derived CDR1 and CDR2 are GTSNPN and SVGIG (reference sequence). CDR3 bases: TGTGCCTGCGGATCTGGGGGGGCGTCTGAAAAACTGTTTTTT. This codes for CACGSGGASEKLFF.

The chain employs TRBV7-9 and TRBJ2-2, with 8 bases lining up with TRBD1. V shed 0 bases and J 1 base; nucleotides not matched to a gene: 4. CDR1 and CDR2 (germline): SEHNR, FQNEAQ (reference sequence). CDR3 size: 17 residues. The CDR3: CASSLAGQGLNTGELFF. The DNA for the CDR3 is TGTGCCAGCAGCTTAGCAGGACAGGGATTGAACACCGGGGAGCTGTTTTTT.

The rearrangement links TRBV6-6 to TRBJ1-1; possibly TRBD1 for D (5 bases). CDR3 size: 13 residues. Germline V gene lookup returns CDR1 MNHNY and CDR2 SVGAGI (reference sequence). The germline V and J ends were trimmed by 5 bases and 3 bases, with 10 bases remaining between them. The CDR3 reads CASSRGGDTEAFF. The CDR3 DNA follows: TGTGCCAGCAGTCGCGGGGGGGACACTGAAGCTTTCTTT.